Below, 10 T cell receptor beta chains from the same sample are listed, as sequenced in a study of graft-versus-host responses after intestinal transplantation. This table comes from immunoSEQ multiplex PCR, and its TCRdb copy is limited to in-frame clones, with some not included. In the table there are about 6,800 clones, about a quarter of which are singletons. The sample here was alloreactive CD4+ T cells from a mixed lymphocyte reaction culture, taken before intestinal transplant. Subset described: CFSE-low proliferating T cells sorted from roughly six-day pre-transplant mixed lymphocyte reaction (GvH or HvG direction). The origin of the receptors is a human patient who received an intestinal transplant.

The rearrangement joins TRBV6-6 to TRBJ1-6, with a weak D call TRBD1 (6 bases). Per germline, CDR1 MNHNY and CDR2 SVGAGI (reference sequence). The V and J ends lost 6 bases and 6 bases respectively, with 15 bases between them. This CDR3 comprises 15 residues. CDR3 bases: TGTGCCAGCAGAAACGGGGGGGCGCTTAATTCACCCCTCCACTTT. Translating gives CASRNGGALNSPLHF.

The J gene is TRBJ2-7, the V gene TRBV29-1; 7 bases map to TRBD1. Losses at the gene ends were 5 bases for V and 3 bases for J; bases not matched to a gene: 4. Germline V gene data show CDR1 as SQVTM and CDR2 as ANQGSEA. The CDR3 contains 12 residues. The CDR3 here is CSVSRQGYEQYF. In DNA form, the CDR3 reads TGCAGCGTTTCCCGACAGGGCTACGAGCAGTACTTC.

This clone was observed a handful of times. The V call is TRBV7-8, the J call TRBJ2-5; unclear D gene. Looked up from germline, CDR1 is SGHVS and CDR2 is FQNEAQ. The CDR3 consists of 14 residues. V lost 3 bases and J 5 bases, leaving 13 bases between the germline ends. The CDR3: CASSFGHDGETQYF. The CDR3 DNA follows: TGTGCCAGCAGCTTTGGTCACGACGGGGAGACCCAGTACTTC.

V gene TRBV18 combines with J gene TRBJ1-3, with D hard to call. V lost 4 bases and J 0 bases, leaving 10 bases between the germline ends. Germline CDR1 and CDR2: KGHSH and LQKENI. This CDR3 region has 15 residues. CDR3 sequence reads: CASSLSDGSGNTIYF. In DNA, the CDR3 is TGTGCCAGCTCACTCTCGGACGGCTCTGGAAACACCATATATTTT.

This clone was seen only a few times. The chain joins TRBV6-1 to TRBJ2-7; D could derive from TRBD1 or TRBD2 (5 bases each). The V and J ends lost 4 bases and 1 base respectively, with 14 bases between them. Per germline, CDR1 MNHNS and CDR2 SASEGT. The CDR3 has 15 residues. The CDR3, as DNA: TGTGCCAGCAGTGTGTACGGGGCTACTTCCTACGAGCAGTACTTC. It is translated as CASSVYGATSYEQYF.

This clone was detected only a few times. The chain has TRBV6-1 and TRBJ2-5; 7 bases are a match to TRBD2. Germline V gene sequence: CDR1 MNHNS, CDR2 SASEGT. The CDR3 is 15 residues long. V shed 9 bases, J shed 5 bases, and the junction held 15 bases outside the gene matches. This CDR3 reads CASSLGGSWSETQYF. CDR3 nucleotides: TGTGCCAGTTCTCTAGGCGGGAGTTGGAGTGAGACCCAGTACTTC.

The chain carries TRBV5-1 and TRBJ1-1; 8 positions match TRBD1. The CDR3 loop spans 19 amino acids. V was clipped by 3 bases and J by 0 bases; unmatched bases: 16. Germline CDR1 SGHRS, CDR2 YFSETQ. CDR3 bases: TGCGCCAGCAGCTGGATGCCCCCTGGACAGGGTACGGTGAACACTGAAGCTTTCTTT. This gives the protein CASSWMPPGQGTVNTEAFF.

The chain links TRBV5-1 to TRBJ1-3, with D possibly TRBD1 on 6 matching bases. Germline-derived CDR1 and CDR2 are SGHRS and YFSETQ. Trimming stripped 4 bases from V and 1 base from J, with 12 bases between. The CDR3 extends over 15 amino acids. The CDR3 nucleotides read TGCGCCAGCAGCGCCATACAGGGTTCTGGAAACACCATATATTTT. Encoded protein: CASSAIQGSGNTIYF.

This clone has only a few counts. The chain couples TRBV6-5 to TRBJ2-7; D is possibly TRBD1 (6 bases). Looked up from germline, CDR1 is MNHEY and CDR2 is SVGAGI. This CDR3 comprises 14 residues. Trimming pared 6 bases from V and 4 bases from J, leaving 16 bases between. In DNA, the CDR3 is TGTGCCAGCAGCCTAAAAGACAGGCTTTACGAGCAGTACTTC. It codes for CASSLKDRLYEQYF.

This clone was seen a few times. The V call is TRBV7-2, the J call TRBJ2-7; 7 nucleotides line up with TRBD1. CDR3 length: 16 residues. Per germline, CDR1 SGHTA and CDR2 FQGNSA. With 6 bases clipped from V and 1 base from J, the junction kept 12 bases outside the gene matches. The DNA of the CDR3 is TGTGCCAGCAGAAACACAGGGGAAGGGAGTTCCTACGAGCAGTACTTC. Encoded protein: CASRNTGEGSSYEQYF. The full variable domain, rest sourced from reference TRBV7-2 and TRBJ2-7, is GAGVSQSPSNKVTEKGKDVELRCDPISGHTALYWYRQSLGQGLEFLIYFQGNSAPDKSGLPSDRFSAERTGGSVSTLTIQRTQQEDSAVYLCASRNTGEGSSYEQYFGPGTRLTVT.